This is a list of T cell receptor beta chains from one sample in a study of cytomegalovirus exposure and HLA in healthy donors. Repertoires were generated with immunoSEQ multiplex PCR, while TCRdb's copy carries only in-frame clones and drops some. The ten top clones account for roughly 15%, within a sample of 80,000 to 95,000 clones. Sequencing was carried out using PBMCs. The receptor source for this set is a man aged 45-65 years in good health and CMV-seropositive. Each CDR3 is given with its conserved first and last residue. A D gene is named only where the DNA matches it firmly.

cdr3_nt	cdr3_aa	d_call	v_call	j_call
TGTGCCAGCAGTGGTTCGGGAGCTGGAAACACCATATATTTT	CASSGSGAGNTIYF	-	TRBV6-1	TRBJ1-3
TGTGCCAGCAGTCCGGGACTAGCGGACTACGAGCAGTACTTC	CASSPGLADYEQYF	TRBD2	TRBV28	TRBJ2-7
TGTGCCAGCAGCTGGACAGGGCCCACCGGGGAGCTGTTTTTT	CASSWTGPTGELFF	TRBD1	TRBV7-2	TRBJ2-2
TGTGCCAGCAGCGAGGGACTAGCGGGTCCTTTCCGCCCCTACGAGCAGTACTTC	CASSEGLAGPFRPYEQYF	TRBD2	TRBV2	TRBJ2-7
TGTGCCTGGAGTGCCCAGGACAGGAACTATGGCTACACCTTC	CAWSAQDRNYGYTF	TRBD1	TRBV30	TRBJ1-2
TGCAGCGTTGAGCAAAGGGGCAGCATTAAAGCTTTCTTT	CSVEQRGSIKAFF	-	TRBV29-1	TRBJ1-1
TGTGCCAGTAGTATGACAGGGGGAGCTCATACGCAGTATTTT	CASSMTGGAHTQYF	TRBD1	TRBV19	TRBJ2-3
TGTGCCAGCAGTCCCCCGGGTGGGTACGAGCAGTACTTC	CASSPPGGYEQYF	-	TRBV28	TRBJ2-7
TGCGCCAGCAGCCAAGGATACCAGGCTACGTATGGCTACACCTTC	CASSQGYQATYGYTF	-	TRBV4-1	TRBJ1-2
TGCGCCAGCAGCCCCTCACGGGACAGGAATGAGCAGTTCTTC	CASSPSRDRNEQFF	TRBD1	TRBV5-1	TRBJ2-1
TGTGCCAGCAGCCAGGGAAGCTCTGGAAACACCATATATTTT	CASSQGSSGNTIYF	-	TRBV11-2	TRBJ1-3
TGCGCCAGCAGCCAAGATCCTGGTTCTAGCGGGAGGGCCGAGGCCGGGGAGCTGTTTTTT	CASSQDPGSSGRAEAGELFF	TRBD2	TRBV4-3	TRBJ2-2
TGTGCCAGCAGTGCAGGGGATTATGGCTACACCTTC	CASSAGDYGYTF	-	TRBV2	TRBJ1-2
TGTGCCACCTCCGCGAGGGACAACAATCAGCCCCAGCATTTT	CATSARDNNQPQHF	-	TRBV6-6	TRBJ1-5
TGTGCCAGCAGCTTAGTCCGGTCCGTAGAGACCCAGTACTTC	CASSLVRSVETQYF	-	TRBV7-8	TRBJ2-5
TGCGCCAGCAGCTCCCTCAGGGGGTTGGGGACCCAGTACTTC	CASSSLRGLGTQYF	TRBD1	TRBV5-1	TRBJ2-5
TGCGCCAGCAGCCACGGGACTAGCGGCAATGAGCAGTTCTTC	CASSHGTSGNEQFF	TRBD2	TRBV4-3	TRBJ2-1
TGCGCCAGCAGCCAAGGCCCCCGGGGAGGGGCCAATGGCTACACCTTC	CASSQGPRGGANGYTF	-	TRBV4-3	TRBJ1-2
TGTGCCAGCAGCCAAGAAACCACAACCTCTGGAAACACCATATATTTT	CASSQETTTSGNTIYF	-	TRBV4-2	TRBJ1-3
TGTGCCAGCTGGGGCTCCGATAACTATGGCTACACCTTC	CASWGSDNYGYTF	-	TRBV6-5	TRBJ1-2
TGCGCCAGCATGGGGACTAGCGGATACAATGAGCAGTTCTTC	CASMGTSGYNEQFF	TRBD2	TRBV5-1	TRBJ2-1
TGTGCCAGCAGCTTAAATCTGGCGGGAGAGGGAGATACGCAGTATTTT	CASSLNLAGEGDTQYF	TRBD2	TRBV7-9	TRBJ2-3
TGTGCCAGCAGTAGACTAGCGGGAGGGGACGAGCAGTTCTTC	CASSRLAGGDEQFF	TRBD2	TRBV6-5	TRBJ2-1
TGCGCCAGCAGCCAAGTTACCACGGGGACTTTCTACGAGCAGTACTTC	CASSQVTTGTFYEQYF	-	TRBV4-3	TRBJ2-7
TGTGCCAGCAGTCTGGACAGGGGGGGAAACACCATATATTTT	CASSLDRGGNTIYF	TRBD1	TRBV2	TRBJ1-3